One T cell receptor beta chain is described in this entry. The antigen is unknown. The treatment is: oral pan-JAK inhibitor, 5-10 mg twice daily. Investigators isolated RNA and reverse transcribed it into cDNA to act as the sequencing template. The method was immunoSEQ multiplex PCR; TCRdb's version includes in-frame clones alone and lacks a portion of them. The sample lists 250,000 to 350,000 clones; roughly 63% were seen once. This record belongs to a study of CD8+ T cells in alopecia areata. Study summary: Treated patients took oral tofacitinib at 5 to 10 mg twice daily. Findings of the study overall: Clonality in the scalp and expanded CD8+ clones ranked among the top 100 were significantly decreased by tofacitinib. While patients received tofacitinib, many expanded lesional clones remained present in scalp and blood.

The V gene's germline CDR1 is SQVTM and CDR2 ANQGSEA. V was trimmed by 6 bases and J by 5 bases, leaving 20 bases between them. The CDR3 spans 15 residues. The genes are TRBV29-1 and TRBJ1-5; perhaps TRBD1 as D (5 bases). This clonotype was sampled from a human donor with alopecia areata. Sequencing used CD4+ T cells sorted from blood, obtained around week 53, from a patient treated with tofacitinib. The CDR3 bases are TGCAGCGTGACAATTGGGGGATCGGGGGATCAGCCCCAGCATTTT. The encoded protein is CSVTIGGSGDQPQHF. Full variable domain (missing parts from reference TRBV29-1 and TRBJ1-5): SAVISQKPSRDICQRGTSLTIQCQVDSQVTMMFWYRQQPGQSLTLIATANQGSEATYESGFVIDKFPISRPNLTFSTLTVSNMSPEDSSIYLCSVTIGGSGDQPQHFGDGTRLSIL.